These 13 T cell receptor beta chains share one sample of origin, sequenced in a study of CD4 T cell repertoires in COVID-19. TCRdb's table, derived via immunoSEQ multiplex PCR, lists solely in-frame clones and lacks some. Seen here are 6,500 to 8,500 clones, around four fifths observed once, and the top ten hold around 2.1%. These memory T cells were uncultured and sequenced directly after ex vivo isolation. The material sequenced was effector memory CD4+ T cells from blood, taken before the COVID-19 pandemic. These receptors all come from a human donor who had COVID-19.

This clone showed up just a few times. This chain joins TRBV28 and TRBJ1-4; 8 bases line up with TRBD1. This CDR3 is built from 12 residues. The germline V gene has CDR1 MDHEN and CDR2 SYDVKM. V trimming: 5 bases; J trimming: 11 bases; junction bases outside the gene matches: 4. The CDR3 reads CASSVDRVKLFF. The CDR3 DNA is TGTGCCAGCAGTGTGGACAGGGTGAAACTGTTTTTT.

The rearrangement links TRBV19 to TRBJ2-5; TRBD1 is a possible D gene (6 bases). The J call may be in error: the DNA end matches TRBJ2-7 better. Germline lookup yields CDR1 LNHDA and CDR2 SQIVND (reference sequence). The CDR3 is made up of 15 amino acids. CDR3: CASSPTGAGAYEQYF. The CDR3 bases are TGTGCCAGTAGTCCGACAGGCGCCGGGGCCTACGAGCAGTACTTC.

The rearrangement joins TRBV6-5 to TRBJ1-4, with D possibly TRBD1 on 5 matching bases. Trimming shortened V by 0 bases and J by 4 bases, and 12 bases separated the two germline ends. From germline, CDR1 is MNHEY and CDR2 SVGAGI. The CDR3 extends over 16 amino acids. The CDR3 region is CASSYSGAQVNEKLFF. CDR3 in DNA: TGTGCCAGCAGTTACTCAGGGGCGCAGGTTAATGAAAAACTGTTTTTT.

The chain carries TRBV5-4 and TRBJ2-7; weak D call: TRBD2 (6 bases). The V end lost 5 bases, the J end lost 2 bases, and 20 bases lay between the germline ends. Germline CDR1 reads SGHNT; CDR2 reads YYREEE (reference sequence). The CDR3 covers 16 residues. The chain's CDR3 is CASSRMGGAVAYEQYF. In DNA, the CDR3 is TGTGCCAGCAGTCGTATGGGGGGAGCCGTAGCCTACGAGCAGTACTTC.

The chain combines TRBV6-4 with TRBJ1-5, with no clear D. Between the trimmed V and J ends, which lost 4 bases and 3 bases, there was a span of 7 bases. Germline values: CDR1 MRHNA, CDR2 SNTAGT. This CDR3 is 13 amino acids long. Written as DNA, the CDR3 is TGTGCCAGCAGTGTTCGGTTCAATCAGCCCCAGCATTTT. It yields the protein CASSVRFNQPQHF.

The chain couples TRBV7-8 to TRBJ1-1; unclear D gene. Germline values: CDR1 SGHVS, CDR2 FQNEAQ. The CDR3 totals 12 residues. The V and J ends lost 5 bases and 5 bases respectively, with 9 bases between them. The CDR3 DNA is TGTGCCAGCAGCCGTGGAGGGACTGAAGCTTTCTTT. Protein sequence: CASSRGGTEAFF.

This sequence joins TRBV6-1 and TRBJ2-5, with D maybe TRBD2 (6 bases). The CDR3 loop spans 14 amino acids. Trimming stripped 5 bases from V and 0 bases from J, with 10 bases between. Germline CDR1 and CDR2: MNHNS and SASEGT. Written as DNA, the CDR3 is TGTGCCAGCAGTCGGGGGTATGACCAAGAGACCCAGTACTTC. This codes for CASSRGYDQETQYF.

This chain connects TRBV5-1 to TRBJ2-2; TRBD1 aligns across 7 bases. Germline CDR1 is SGHRS and CDR2 is YFSETQ. The junction had 5 bases not matched to a gene; V was cut back by 2 bases and J by 4 bases. The CDR3 sequence is 15 residues long. CDR3 loop: CASSLQGKATGELFF. The CDR3 bases are TGCGCCAGCAGCTTACAGGGGAAAGCCACCGGGGAGCTGTTTTTT.

The V call is TRBV5-1, the J call TRBJ1-2; D perhaps matches TRBD1 (6 bases). The CDR3 has 13 amino acids. Trimming removed 4 bases from V and 7 bases from J, with 14 bases in between. The germline V gene has CDR1 SGHRS and CDR2 YFSETQ. CDR3 amino acids: CASSLNRDTGYTF. The CDR3 DNA follows: TGCGCCAGCAGCCTTAACAGGGATACTGGCTACACCTTC.

The chain has TRBV5-1 and TRBJ1-1, with D perhaps matching TRBD1 (5 bases). Trimming removed 3 bases from V and 0 bases from J, with 12 bases in between. Germline V gene lookup returns CDR1 SGHRS and CDR2 YFSETQ. The CDR3 spans 15 residues. CDR3 sequence: CASSWGGALNTEAFF. CDR3 DNA: TGCGCCAGCAGCTGGGGAGGGGCGTTGAACACTGAAGCTTTCTTT.

The chain recombines TRBV6-5 with TRBJ2-5; a possible D gene is TRBD1 (5 bases). This CDR3 contains 13 residues. Germline V gene data show CDR1 as MNHEY and CDR2 as SVGAGI. Trimming pared 7 bases from V and 2 bases from J, leaving 11 bases between. CDR3 sequence reads: CASIKSGQETQYF. The DNA of the CDR3 is TGTGCCAGCATAAAATCAGGGCAAGAGACCCAGTACTTC.

This chain joins TRBV4-1 and TRBJ2-3, with TRBD2 matching over 9 bases. CDR3 length: 16 amino acids. V was clipped by 5 bases and J by 2 bases; unmatched bases: 8. Germline assignment: CDR1 MGHRA and CDR2 YSYEKL. This CDR3 is CASSSDTSGLTDTQYF. In DNA, the CDR3 is TGCGCCAGCAGCTCGGATACTAGCGGGCTCACAGATACGCAGTATTTT.

This chain connects TRBV5-1 to TRBJ2-7, with D maybe TRBD2 (6 bases). Trimming removed 1 base at V and 7 bases at J, with 12 bases between. The CDR3 covers 13 residues. Germline V gene sequence: CDR1 SGHRS, CDR2 YFSETQ. As DNA, the CDR3 is TGCGCCAGCAGCTTGTCTGCCGGGAGAGAGCAGTACTTC. Translated, it gives CASSLSAGREQYF. The variable domain in full, completed from reference TRBV5-1 and TRBJ2-7, reads KAGVTQTPRYLIKTRGQQVTLSCSPISGHRSVSWYQQTPGQGLQFLFEYFSETQRNKGNFPGRFSGRQFSNSRSEMNVSTLELGDSALYLCASSLSAGREQYFGPGTRLTVT.